This entry concerns a single T cell receptor beta chain. In germline, CDR1 is SEHNR, CDR2 FQNEAQ (reference sequence). The CDR3 totals 12 residues. Unmatched junction bases numbered 5, after V lost 5 bases and J lost 8 bases. This entry comes from a study of control samples from healthy donors and cancer patients. The table came from immunoSEQ multiplex PCR; TCRdb's copy has only in-frame clones and leaves some out. The sample includes 150,000 or so clones, about 93% seen only once; the top ten take about 2.5%. The receptor comes from a man in his forties in good health. V usage is TRBV7-9 and J usage is TRBJ1-2, with 7 bases identical to TRBD1. The sequencing sample was made of blood. The CDR3 nucleotides read TGTGCCAGCAGCCAGGGGGTTTGGGGCTACACCTTC. This translates into CASSQGVWGYTF.